Following are 8 T cell receptor beta chains from one sample sequenced in a study of Ad26.COV2.S vaccination and SARS-CoV-2 variants. Treatment reported: some 20 received Ad26.COV2.S at low or high dose, single or two shots; about 5 received placebo; per-sample allocation not given. Day 63 after the first injection of vaccine or placebo was the sampling time. Using immunoSEQ multiplex PCR, the repertoire was profiled, and TCRdb retains in-frame clones only, with some absent. Among approximately 450,000 clones listed, approximately 90% were seen once. Sample: peripheral blood, taken in a trial of Ad26.COV2.S vaccine versus placebo. The receptors here all came from a person aged 18-60 years who received the Ad26.COV2.S COVID-19 vaccine or a placebo.

V usage is TRBV19 and J usage is TRBJ1-1; tentatively, D is TRBD1 (6 bases). This CDR3 contains 13 residues. Trimming took 7 bases from V and 4 from J, leaving 13 bases between them. Germline CDR1 reads LNHDA; CDR2 reads SQIVND (reference sequence). The CDR3 coding sequence is TGTGCCAGTAACGACAGGTACGTCACTGAAGCTTTCTTT. Translation: CASNDRYVTEAFF.

The chain uses TRBV4-3 and TRBJ2-3; D gene unclear. Trimming removed 0 bases at V and 4 bases at J, with 5 bases between. The germline CDR1 and CDR2 sequences are LGHNA and YSLEER. There are 13 residues in the CDR3. The CDR3 DNA is TGCGCCAGCAGCCAAGATACGGCAGATACGCAGTATTTT. Translation: CASSQDTADTQYF.

V is TRBV6-5 and J is TRBJ2-2, with D unresolved. Per the germline V gene, CDR1 is MNHEY and CDR2 is SVGAGI. The ends were cut back, 7 bases at V and 6 bases at J, with 9 bases in the middle. The CDR3 consists of 12 residues. The CDR3 protein is CASTYLPGELFF. CDR3 coding DNA: TGTGCCAGCACCTATTTGCCCGGGGAGCTGTTTTTT.

The gene calls are TRBV24-1 and TRBJ1-5; 7 bases are shared with TRBD1. This CDR3 has 16 residues. With 3 bases clipped from V and 1 base from J, the junction kept 5 bases outside the gene matches. Germline values: CDR1 KGHDR, CDR2 SFDVKD. The CDR3, as DNA: TGTGCCACCAGTGATCCACGCAGGGGGAGCAATCAGCCCCAGCATTTT. Protein product: CATSDPRRGSNQPQHF.

This rearrangement joins TRBV5-5 to TRBJ1-5; TRBD1 might be the D (5 bases). Trimming removed 0 bases at V and 0 bases at J, with 7 bases between. The germline CDR1 and CDR2 sequences are SGHKS and YYEKEE (reference sequence). The CDR3 covers 15 residues. CDR3: CASSLGGVSNQPQHF. The CDR3 DNA sequence: TGTGCCAGCAGCTTGGGAGGGGTTAGCAATCAGCCCCAGCATTTT.

CDR3 in amino acids: CASSATSGRDNEQFF. In DNA form, the CDR3 reads TGTGCCAGCAGCGCTACTAGCGGGAGGGACAATGAGCAGTTCTTC. This chain uses TRBV7-2 with TRBJ2-1; TRBD2 matches 13 bases. J lost 5 bases, V lost 5 bases, and 3 bases had no gene match. CDR1 is SGHTA, CDR2 FQGNSA, per germline. CDR3 size: 15 residues.

This chain uses TRBV5-1 with TRBJ2-2, with 7 bases that match TRBD1. The CDR3 totals 15 residues. Germline V CDR1 and CDR2: SGHRS, YFSETQ. V lost 3 bases and J lost 5; bases outside the gene matches: 7. CDR3 nucleotides: TGCGCCAGCAGCTACCAGACAGGGTTGACCGGGGAGCTGTTTTTT. Amino acid sequence: CASSYQTGLTGELFF.

The chain employs TRBV6-5 and TRBJ1-4; 8 nucleotides match TRBD1. J lost 8 bases, V lost 6 bases, and 11 bases had no gene match. The germline gives CDR1 MNHEY, CDR2 SVGAGI. The CDR3 sequence is 15 residues long. The CDR3 sequence is CASRRAGGAGEKLFF. DNA for the CDR3: TGTGCCAGCAGGCGAGCAGGGGGCGCAGGAGAAAAACTGTTTTTT.